This T cell receptor (beta chain) appears in the sequencing data of a study of lymphopenia after photon versus proton radiotherapy. Clones were read by immunoSEQ multiplex PCR, and TCRdb kept only the in-frame ones, dropping some. The repertoire includes 30,000 to 45,000 clones, more than 75% of them detected once, and about 2.9% sits in the top ten. The CDR3 has 18 amino acids. This clonotype originated in a man aged 50-60 years with gastric cancer. V and J are TRBV21-1 and TRBJ2-7; the DNA was not used to check the table's D call, TRBD1. TRBV21-1 is a listed pseudogene. The source was peripheral blood, collected from a patient treated with photon-based radiotherapy. CDR3 loop: CASSKVPLDRGPLHEQYF. Written as DNA, the CDR3 is TGTGCCAGCAGCAAAGTCCCGCTGGACAGGGGACCTCTCCACGAGCAGTACTTC.